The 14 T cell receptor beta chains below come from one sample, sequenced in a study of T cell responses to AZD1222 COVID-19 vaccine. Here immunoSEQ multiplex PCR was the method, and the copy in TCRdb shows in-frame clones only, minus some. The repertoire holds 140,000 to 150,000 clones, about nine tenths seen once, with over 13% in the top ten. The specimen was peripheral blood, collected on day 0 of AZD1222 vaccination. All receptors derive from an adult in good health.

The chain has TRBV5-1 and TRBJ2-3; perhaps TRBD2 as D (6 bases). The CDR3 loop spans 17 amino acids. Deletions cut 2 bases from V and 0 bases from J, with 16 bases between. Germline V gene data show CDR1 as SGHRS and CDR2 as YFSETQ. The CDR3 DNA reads TGCGCCAGCAGCTTCTTAACGGGGGTTACTAGCACAGATACGCAGTATTTT. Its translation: CASSFLTGVTSTDTQYF.

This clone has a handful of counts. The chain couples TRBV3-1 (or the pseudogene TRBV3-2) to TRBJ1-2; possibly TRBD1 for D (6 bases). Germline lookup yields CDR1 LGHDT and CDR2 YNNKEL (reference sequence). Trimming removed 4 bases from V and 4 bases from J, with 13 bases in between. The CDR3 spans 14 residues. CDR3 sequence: CASSPSGGLYGYTF. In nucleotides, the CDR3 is TGTGCCAGCAGCCCCTCCGGGGGCCTCTATGGCTACACCTTC.

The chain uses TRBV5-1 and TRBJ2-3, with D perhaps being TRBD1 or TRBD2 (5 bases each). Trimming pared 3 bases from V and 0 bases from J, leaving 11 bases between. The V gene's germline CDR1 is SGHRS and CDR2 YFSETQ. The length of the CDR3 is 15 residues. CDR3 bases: TGCGCCAGCAGCTGGGGGATATTTAGCACAGATACGCAGTATTTT. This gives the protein CASSWGIFSTDTQYF.

The CDR3 DNA sequence: TGTGCCAGCAGTTTATTAGACAGGGGCGTTGTGGGGTACGCTGAAGCTTTCTTT. This translates into CASSLLDRGVVGYAEAFF. The chain couples TRBV28 to TRBJ1-1; 8 bases align to TRBD1. CDR3 size: 18 residues. The germline V gene encodes CDR1 MDHEN and CDR2 SYDVKM. Trimming removed 1 base from V and 6 bases from J; junction bases left unmatched: 16.

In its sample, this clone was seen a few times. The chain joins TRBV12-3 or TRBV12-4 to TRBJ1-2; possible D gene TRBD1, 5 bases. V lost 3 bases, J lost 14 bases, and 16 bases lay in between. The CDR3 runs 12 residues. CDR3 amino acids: CASSLTPGPATF. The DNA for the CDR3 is TGTGCCAGCAGTTTGACTCCAGGGCCCGCTACCTTC.

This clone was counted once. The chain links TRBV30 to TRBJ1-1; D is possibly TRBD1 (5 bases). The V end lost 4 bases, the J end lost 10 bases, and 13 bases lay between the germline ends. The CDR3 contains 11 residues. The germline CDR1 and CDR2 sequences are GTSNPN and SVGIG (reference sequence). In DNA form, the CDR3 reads TGTGCCTGGATAAGTTGGGGGAGAGCTTTCTTT. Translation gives CAWISWGRAFF.

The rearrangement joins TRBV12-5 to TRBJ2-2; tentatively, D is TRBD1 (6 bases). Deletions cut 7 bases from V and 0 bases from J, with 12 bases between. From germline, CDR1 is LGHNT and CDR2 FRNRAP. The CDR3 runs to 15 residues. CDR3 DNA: TGTGCTAGTGCCTGGGACAACGCGAACACCGGGGAGCTGTTTTTT. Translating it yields CASAWDNANTGELFF.

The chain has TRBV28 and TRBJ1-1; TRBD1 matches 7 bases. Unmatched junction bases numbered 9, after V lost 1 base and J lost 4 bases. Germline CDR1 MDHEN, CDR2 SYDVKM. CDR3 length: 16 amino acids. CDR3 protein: CASSLSDSRGTTEAFF. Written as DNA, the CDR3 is TGTGCCAGCAGTTTATCCGACTCCAGGGGGACCACTGAAGCTTTCTTT.

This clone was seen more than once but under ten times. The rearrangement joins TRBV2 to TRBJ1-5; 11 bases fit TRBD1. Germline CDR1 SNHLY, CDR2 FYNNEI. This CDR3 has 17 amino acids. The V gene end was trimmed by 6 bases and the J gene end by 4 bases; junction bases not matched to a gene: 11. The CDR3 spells CASSGQGARGVNQPQHF. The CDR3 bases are TGTGCCAGCAGCGGACAGGGGGCCCGCGGAGTTAATCAGCCCCAGCATTTT.

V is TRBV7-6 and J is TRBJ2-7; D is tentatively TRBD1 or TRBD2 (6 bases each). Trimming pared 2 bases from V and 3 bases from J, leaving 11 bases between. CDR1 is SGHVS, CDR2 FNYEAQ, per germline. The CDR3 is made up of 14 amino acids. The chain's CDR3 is CASSLRGAGYEQYF. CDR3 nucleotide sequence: TGTGCCAGCAGCTTAAGGGGGGCCGGCTACGAGCAGTACTTC. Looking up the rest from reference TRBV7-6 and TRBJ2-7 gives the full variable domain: GAGVSQSPRYKVTKRGQDVALRCDPISGHVSLYWYRQALGQGPEFLTYFNYEAQQDKSGLPNDRFSAERPEGSISTLTIQRTEQRDSAMYRCASSLRGAGYEQYFGPGTRLTVT.

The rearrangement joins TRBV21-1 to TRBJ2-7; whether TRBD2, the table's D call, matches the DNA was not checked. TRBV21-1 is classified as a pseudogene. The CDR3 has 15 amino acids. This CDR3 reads CASSPARGSEYEQYF. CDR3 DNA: TGTGCCAGCAGCCCCGCCCGGGGTTCGGAGTACGAGCAGTACTTC.

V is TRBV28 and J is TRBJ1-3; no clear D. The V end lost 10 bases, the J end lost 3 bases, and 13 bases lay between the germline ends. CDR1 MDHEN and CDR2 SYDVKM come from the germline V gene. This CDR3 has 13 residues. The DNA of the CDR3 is TGTGCCACAGTCTTCGCGGGTGGAAACACCATATATTTT. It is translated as CATVFAGGNTIYF.

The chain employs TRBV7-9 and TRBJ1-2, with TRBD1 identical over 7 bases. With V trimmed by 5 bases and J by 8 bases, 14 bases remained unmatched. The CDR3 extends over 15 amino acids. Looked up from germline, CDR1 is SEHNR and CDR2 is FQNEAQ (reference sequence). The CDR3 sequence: CASSPGQAPTEGYTF. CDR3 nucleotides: TGTGCCAGCAGCCCTGGACAGGCCCCAACGGAGGGCTACACCTTC.

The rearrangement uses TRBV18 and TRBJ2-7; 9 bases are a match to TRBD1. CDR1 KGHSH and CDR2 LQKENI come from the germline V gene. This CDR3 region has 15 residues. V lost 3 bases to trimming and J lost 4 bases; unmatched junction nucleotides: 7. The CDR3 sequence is CASSPTTGGLYEQYF. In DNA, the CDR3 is TGTGCCAGCTCACCCACGACAGGGGGTCTATACGAGCAGTACTTC.